This record looks at one TCR beta chain sequence and its context. No antigen is known for it. The record originates from a study of post-analysis software for immune sequencing data. Study in general: Secondary progressive, relapsing-remitting and progressive-relapsing multiple sclerosis were among the included disease courses.

V shed 8 bases and J shed 6 bases, with 18 bases lying between them. Germline CDR1 and CDR2: SQVTM and ANQGSEA. The CDR3 spans 13 residues. Study results and limitations: Patients showed TRBV5-6, TRBV5-1 and TRBV20-1 among a handful of TRBV segments more frequent than in controls. Relative to controls, patients with multiple sclerosis showed significantly lower normalized Chao1 diversity. By F measure, strong co-clustering occurred among samples prepared in the same batch.

Presence of unique molecular identifiers characterized the TCR beta cDNA libraries. TCRdb processed the PCR reads anew with MiXCR; each CDR3 protein has one entry. The data hold 400,000 to 500,000 distinct CDR3 sequences, with 39% observed a single time. Sequenced input: blood. The clonotype comes from a girl aged 2 to 9 with multiple sclerosis. The genes are TRBV29-1 and TRBJ2-3, with D unresolved. CDR3 region: CSIQTPTWDTQYF. CDR3 bases: TGCAGCATCCAGACCCCCACTTGGGATACGCAGTATTTT.